The next 13 T cell receptor beta chains were all read from a single sample in a study of CXCR3-negative and CXCR3-positive naive CD8 T cells. Study-wide points: Compared with CXCR3-negative naive cells, CXCR3-positive naive cells showed more hydrophobic TRB CDR3s.

cDNA libraries for TRB were generated by 5' RACE incorporating UMI labels. TCRdb reprocessed the 5' RACE reads; each CDR3 protein has one entry and no DNA is given. The sample has around 60,000 distinct CDR3 sequences, and its top ten clones hold roughly 0.8%. No antigen has been assigned to these receptors. Sequencing was done on a sample of naive CXCR3+ CD8+ T cells from blood. Documented subset: CD45RO-CCR7+CD27+CD95- naive CD8+ T cells expressing CXCR3 (TNR3+). The origin of the receptors is a human donor in good health. Some clones in this sample may be carry-over from other donors' samples.

This chain uses TRBV11-2 with TRBJ1-1; as DNA is missing, the TRBD1 call by TCRdb cannot be tested. The CDR3 runs 15 residues. Germline-derived CDR1 and CDR2 are SGHAT and FQNNGV. The CDR3 is CASSWGTGLDTEAFF.

The chain joins TRBV12-3 or TRBV12-4 to TRBJ2-3. The CDR3 runs 14 residues. CDR3 sequence: CASSLVGSPDTQYF.

J is TRBJ2-1 and V is TRBV5-1; checking the TCRdb D call of TRBD1 is not possible without DNA. This CDR3 has 16 amino acids. Germline lookup yields CDR1 SGHRS and CDR2 YFSETQ. The CDR3 protein is CASSLYVAGPYNEQFF.

CDR3 sequence reads: CAISELVTGLYEQYF. J is TRBJ2-7 and V is TRBV10-3; TCRdb picks TRBD1, but there is no DNA to check that call. The CDR3 extends over 15 amino acids. Germline loops: CDR1 ENHRY, CDR2 SYGVKD.

The chain recombines TRBV11-3 with TRBJ2-5; TCRdb's D call of TRBD1 is untestable without DNA. Germline V gene data show CDR1 as SGHNT and CDR2 as YENEEA. CDR3 length equals 13 residues. CDR3 protein: CDSSYRGEETQYF. Full variable domain (remainder filled in from reference TRBV11-3 and TRBJ2-5): EAGVVQSPRYKIIEKKQPVAFWCNPISGHNTLYWYLQNLGQGPELLIRYENEEAVDDSQLPKDRFSAERLKGVDSTLKIQPAELGDSAVYLCDSSYRGEETQYFGPGTRLLVL.

The chain links TRBV29-1 to TRBJ2-5; TCRdb's assignment of TRBD1 cannot be checked, as there is no DNA. Germline V gene sequence: CDR1 SQVTM, CDR2 ANQGSEA. The CDR3 has 12 amino acids. The CDR3 reads CSVDRREETQYF.

The V gene is TRBV4-3, the J gene TRBJ2-2; TCRdb reports TRBD1, a call that lacks DNA to check it against. The CDR3 runs 14 residues. CDR1 LGHNA and CDR2 YSLEER come from the germline V gene. The CDR3 region is CASSQEVGAGELFF.

The V call is TRBV29-1, the J call TRBJ1-5; TCRdb designates TRBD1, a call that cannot be tested without DNA. CDR1 and CDR2 (germline): SQVTM, ANQGSEA. The CDR3 consists of 15 residues. CDR3 residues: CSVRTGDNSNQPQHF. Using reference TRBV29-1 and TRBJ1-5 for the parts outside the CDR3, the full variable domain is SAVISQKPSRDICQRGTSLTIQCQVDSQVTMMFWYRQQPGQSLTLIATANQGSEATYESGFVIDKFPISRPNLTFSTLTVSNMSPEDSSIYLCSVRTGDNSNQPQHFGDGTRLSIL.

The chain uses TRBV28 and TRBJ2-3; TCRdb outputs TRBD2, but without DNA this stays unchecked. Per the germline V gene, CDR1 is MDHEN and CDR2 is SYDVKM. The CDR3 runs to 19 residues. The CDR3 sequence is CASSSGLGITAGGTDTQYF.

The J gene is TRBJ2-1, the V gene TRBV4-3; TCRdb lists TRBD2, though no DNA is available to test this call. The CDR3 runs to 16 residues. CDR1 is LGHNA and CDR2 is YSLEER in the germline V gene. CDR3 loop: CASSQAGLTSYNEQFF.

The V gene is TRBV12-3 or TRBV12-4, the J gene TRBJ2-2; TCRdb outputs TRBD1, but without DNA this stays unchecked. The CDR3 length is 16 residues. The CDR3 loop is CASSDPRQGVTGELFF.

The chain has TRBV7-9 and TRBJ1-3. Per germline, CDR1 SEHNR and CDR2 FQNEAQ (reference sequence). The CDR3 totals 15 residues. The CDR3 region is CASSSPLDSGNTIYF.

This chain links TRBV28 with TRBJ1-1; the TCRdb D gene call, TRBD1, has no DNA to confirm it. Germline values: CDR1 MDHEN, CDR2 SYDVKM. There are 15 residues in the CDR3. The CDR3: CASTSRDSMNTEAFF. The full variable domain, its missing parts supplied by reference TRBV28 and TRBJ1-1, is DVKVTQSSRYLVKRTGEKVFLECVQDMDHENMFWYRQDPGLGLRLIYFSYDVKMKEKGDIPEGYSVSREKKERFSLILESASTNQTSMYLCASTSRDSMNTEAFFGQGTRLTVV.